This T cell receptor (beta chain) was captured by sequencing in a study of cytomegalovirus exposure and HLA in healthy donors. Study information: A preliminary data release comprised around 85 million unique TCRs obtained from HLA-typed donors. General study points: Earlier analysis yielded a pattern in which most TCR beta V segments were productive about 90% or about 30% of the time.

A note on this clone: The antigen is undetermined.

Primers for the PCR totalled 60 Vbeta and 13 Jbeta. The table came from immunoSEQ multiplex PCR; TCRdb's copy has only in-frame clones and leaves some out. The data hold some 130,000 clones, with just under 90% observed a single time. The donors were healthy bone marrow donors. Trimming stripped 3 bases from V and 0 bases from J, with 3 bases between. There are 13 residues in the CDR3. In germline, CDR1 is MDHEN, CDR2 SYDVKM. The receptor comes from a woman aged 25 to 39 in good health and CMV-seronegative. The chain recombines TRBV28 with TRBJ1-5; D gene unclear. Sequencing input: PBMCs. CDR3: CASSFNSNQPQHF. The CDR3 DNA reads as TGTGCCAGCAGTTTTAATAGCAATCAGCCCCAGCATTTT.